Reported below is one T cell receptor beta chain. This clonotype was seen repeatedly, ten times or more. Its antigen is still unknown. Germline is not matched at one junction end, which may reflect a read error. In the paper's terms, the time point label means: longitudinal time-point 2. The healthy controls were volunteers from a blood bank in Maryland, USA. Libraries from unsorted PBMCs were made from 2 million PBMCs kept in RNAlater at -80 degrees C until RNA extraction. PBMCs were separated from peripheral blood using Ficoll-Hypaque density gradient centrifugation and then cryopreserved in liquid nitrogen. cDNA was synthesized by template-switch 5'RACE using a primer with a 10-nucleotide random unique molecular identifier that tagged each TCR transcript. Each sequencing run produced over 190 million TCR-beta sequences covering 15-18 subjects. Total RNA was extracted with the RNeasy kit. The KAPA Real-time Library Amplification kit was used to amplify TCR-beta VDJ regions with primers for the TCR constant region and the 5'RACE anchor. Sample indexes and Illumina adaptors were added in a first PCR, and a second PCR then increased library yield. After purification with Ampure beads, the TCR product of roughly 650 bp was size-selected on a 2% E-gel SizeSelection system. Before pooling, libraries had their quality checked on a Bioanalyzer, their concentration measured with Qubit, and their quantity determined with the Kapa Library Quantification kit. An Illumina HiSeq 2500 was used to sequence the libraries paired-end at 2 x 150 bp. To increase sequence diversity, roughly 24-31% phiX was spiked into each library pool. From the authors' description of their analysis: Quality-filtered reads were processed with the UMI-based MiGEC pipeline, and over 85% of raw TCR sequences were removed by the MiGEC pipeline during error correction. IMGT germline references were used for alignment of VDJ genes, and clonotypes were defined by a unique CDR3 amino acid sequence together with V-J genes. Clonal expansion, Shannon diversity and CDR3 relatedness (CalcPairwiseDistances, ClusterSamples) were evaluated with VDJtools, and phylogenetic trees were built with CLCbio workbench. A clone was classed as expanded if it had 8 or more unique UMIs, a cutoff based on coefficient-of-variation modelling across technical triplicates. TCRdb trimmed public reads at Q25 via fastp, called clones via MiXCR and kept in-frame beta chains. A single entry per CDR3 protein holds the most common genes and DNA from its merged rows. None of the V and J calls come from the authors' own analysis; TCRdb made them. Within this sample are about 33,000 distinct CDR3 sequences, with approximately 13% of them counted one time only. Around 2.3% of the sample comes from the top ten.

This sample was included in a study of neurological immune-mediated disorders (dated by TCRdb to about 2019). For the study in its entirety: The study compared peripheral blood TCR-beta repertoires of HTLV-I-associated myelopathy (HAM/TSP) patients, multiple sclerosis patients and healthy controls using UMI-based sequencing. The 95 to 120 TCR-beta libraries covered PBMC samples along with longitudinal samples, technical triplicates, and paired sorted CD4+ and CD8+ T-cell subsets. Longitudinal HAM/TSP donors and healthy donors each had 3 time-points at intervals of roughly 3-40 months. The cohort comprised about 71 subjects: roughly 15 HAM/TSP patients, some 35 multiple sclerosis patients and 20 or so healthy controls.

What the study reported, not specific to this receptor: TCR clonal expansion was greatest in HAM/TSP patients and smallest in MS patients, who ranked below even healthy controls. No identical CDR3 amino acid sequences were found to be shared among expanded clones across subjects, suggesting that TCR-beta repertoires were private in all groups.

The germline V gene (reference sequence) provides CDR1 SSHAT and CDR2 FNYEAQ. The CDR3 covers 14 residues, taking in both the cysteine and the phenylalanine. Only the CDR3 DNA is retained, 42 bases long and in frame from the first base. The sequenced sample consisted of PBMCs. The chain employs TRBV7-7 and TRBJ1-5; TRBD1 is perhaps the D gene, given 6 matching bases. This TCR came from a woman aged 40 to 50 in good health. Here is the DNA: TGTGCTAGCAGCTGCCGGACAGGCAATCAGCCCCAGCATTTT. This is translated as CASSCRTGNQPQHF.